This TCR beta chain was sequenced in a study of blood T cell repertoires in COVID-19. Assay used: immunoSEQ multiplex PCR; TCRdb lists only in-frame clones, some missing. The sample records around 200,000 clones, about 81% being singletons. The CDR3 contains 13 residues. Trimming left V 2 bases short and J 6 bases short, with 9 bases between. Germline loops: CDR1 MDHEN, CDR2 SYDVKM. Participant-given clinical history determined each cohort assignment. The clonotype comes from a young woman who had recovered from COVID-19. This sequence joins TRBV28 and TRBJ2-3, with TRBD1 as a possible D gene (5 bases). The sequenced sample was PBMCs or T cells enriched from blood (not recorded which). CDR3 sequence: CASSLGALDTQYF. As DNA, the CDR3 is TGTGCCAGCAGTTTAGGGGCGTTGGATACGCAGTATTTT.